These T cell receptor beta chains were read from a single sample in a study of cytomegalovirus exposure and HLA in healthy donors. Sequencing was performed with immunoSEQ multiplex PCR; in TCRdb, only in-frame clones are kept and a portion is missing. The sample has about 120,000 clones; approximately 67% are singletons. The sample was PBMCs. All receptors come from a man aged 18 to 30 in good health and CMV-seronegative. Both conserved end residues are part of each CDR3. Fields, in order: clone size, V gene, D gene, J gene, CDR3 protein, CDR3 DNA. The D gene is left open where the match is weak. Part of the rows lack a size; the others show once, few, many or a class for expanded clones.

>.|TRBV2|TRBD1|TRBJ1-2
CASRSGTDRGYTF
TGTGCCAGCAGGAGTGGGACAGATCGAGGCTACACCTTC
>once|TRBV14|TRBD1|TRBJ1-2
CASSRTGAMGSYYGYTF
TGTGCCAGCAGCAGGACAGGCGCTATGGGGAGCTACTATGGCTACACCTTC
>.|TRBV7-6|TRBD2|TRBJ2-3
CASSLLAGGTDTQYF
TGTGCCAGCAGCTTACTAGCGGGGGGCACAGATACGCAGTATTTT
>few|TRBV6-1|.|TRBJ1-1
CASSDSPVNTEAFF
TGTGCCAGCAGTGATAGTCCGGTGAACACTGAAGCTTTCTTT
>.|TRBV27|TRBD1|TRBJ2-1
CASSSRGGLSYNEQFF
TGTGCCAGCAGTTCACGAGGGGGCCTCTCCTACAATGAGCAGTTCTTC
>once|TRBV27|.|TRBJ2-5
CASSLLRVPGTQYF
TGTGCCAGCAGTTTATTGCGGGTCCCTGGGACCCAGTACTTC
>.|TRBV29-1|.|TRBJ1-2
CSVISRAANYGYTF
TGCAGCGTTATATCCCGTGCGGCTAACTATGGCTACACCTTC
>.|TRBV28|.|TRBJ2-4
CASSLNEEGIIAKNIQYF
TGTGCCAGCAGTTTAAATGAGGAGGGGATCATAGCCAAAAACATTCAGTACTTC
>.|TRBV30|.|TRBJ1-1
CAWMRAVNTEAFF
TGTGCCTGGATGCGGGCCGTGAACACTGAAGCTTTCTTT
>.|TRBV28|.|TRBJ2-5
CASSLQLRGGGKETQYF
TGTGCCAGCAGTTTACAACTCAGGGGAGGGGGGAAAGAGACCCAGTACTTC
>.|TRBV7-9|.|TRBJ1-2
CASSLSGYGYTF
TGTGCCAGCAGCTTATCAGGGTATGGCTACACCTTC
>.|TRBV2|.|TRBJ1-1
CASRVTMNTEAFF
TGTGCCAGCAGAGTTACAATGAACACTGAAGCTTTCTTT
>once|TRBV19|TRBD1|TRBJ2-5
CASSLLPGGQETQYF
TGTGCCAGTAGTTTACTACCAGGGGGCCAAGAGACCCAGTACTTC
>.|TRBV14|.|TRBJ2-1
CASSQRLTRSYNEQFF
TGTGCCAGCAGCCAGCGACTGACTCGCTCCTACAATGAGCAGTTCTTC
>.|TRBV28|.|TRBJ2-5
CASSTPGQRQETQYF
TGTGCCAGCAGTACCCCGGGACAACGCCAAGAGACCCAGTACTTC
>.|TRBV28|.|TRBJ2-7
CACAPTRTYEQYF
TGTGCCTGTGCGCCAACGCGGACCTACGAGCAGTACTTC
>.|TRBV6-5|TRBD1|TRBJ2-7
CASRGTGTYEQYF
TGTGCCAGCAGAGGGACAGGTACCTACGAGCAGTACTTC
>.|TRBV10-2|.|TRBJ2-3
CASRSGPSNADTQYF
TGCGCCAGCAGGAGCGGGCCTTCTAACGCAGATACGCAGTATTTT
>.|TRBV5-6|TRBD1|TRBJ2-1
CASSYRTGDEQFF
TGTGCCAGCAGCTACCGGACAGGGGATGAGCAGTTCTTC
>.|TRBV30|TRBD2|TRBJ2-3
CAWTSGGTDTQYF
TGTGCCTGGACTAGCGGGGGCACAGATACGCAGTATTTT
>.|TRBV28|.|TRBJ2-5
CASREVSETQYF
TGTGCCTCCAGGGAGGTTTCGGAGACCCAGTACTTC
>.|TRBV13|TRBD1|TRBJ1-2
CASSSGGASYGYTF
TGTGCCAGCAGCTCAGGGGGCGCGAGCTATGGCTACACCTTC
>once|TRBV9|TRBD1|TRBJ1-5
CASSQTGVQPQHF
TGTGCCAGCAGCCAGACAGGGGTTCAGCCCCAGCATTTT
>.|TRBV5-1|TRBD1|TRBJ2-2
CASSLKGAAGELFF
TGCGCCAGCAGCTTGAAGGGGGCAGCCGGGGAGCTGTTTTTT
>few|TRBV27|TRBD2|TRBJ2-1
CASSKRLAAPGGSYNEQFF
TGTGCCAGCAGTAAGCGACTAGCGGCCCCAGGGGGCTCCTACAATGAGCAGTTCTTC
>.|TRBV5-1|.|TRBJ2-1
CASSSDRGYNEQFF
TGCGCCAGCAGCTCGGACCGGGGCTACAATGAGCAGTTCTTC
>.|TRBV18|.|TRBJ2-1
CASSPTTRNEQFF
TGTGCCAGCTCACCCACAACTAGAAATGAGCAGTTCTTC
>.|TRBV5-6|TRBD2|TRBJ2-7
CASSWGLAGYEQYF
TGTGCCAGCAGCTGGGGACTAGCGGGCTACGAGCAGTACTTC
>.|TRBV7-9|TRBD1|TRBJ1-5
CASSFGQGSGGSNQPQHF
TGTGCCAGCAGCTTTGGACAGGGGAGTGGGGGGAGCAATCAGCCCCAGCATTTT
>.|TRBV5-1|.|TRBJ1-1
CASSLALLGRISSSTEAFF
TGCGCCAGCAGCTTGGCGTTGTTGGGGCGCATATCTAGTAGCACTGAAGCTTTCTTT
>few|TRBV15|TRBD1|TRBJ2-5
CATSRGRGLGETQYF
TGTGCCACCAGCAGAGGCAGGGGGCTAGGAGAGACCCAGTACTTC
>.|TRBV14|TRBD2|TRBJ2-1
CASSQDLLAGYNEQFF
TGTGCCAGCAGCCAAGATCTCCTAGCGGGATACAATGAGCAGTTCTTC
>.|TRBV6-1|TRBD1|TRBJ1-2
CASRGLGTGYGYTF
TGTGCCAGCAGAGGATTAGGGACAGGTTATGGCTACACCTTC
>.|TRBV13|TRBD1|TRBJ1-1
CASSLGHWDRGRDTEAFF
TGTGCCAGCAGCTTGGGTCATTGGGACAGGGGGCGGGACACTGAAGCTTTCTTT
>.|TRBV19|.|TRBJ1-2
CASSIDLYRASGYTF
TGTGCCAGTAGTATAGATCTGTACAGGGCTAGCGGCTACACCTTC
>.|TRBV5-4|.|TRBJ2-3
CASSASPSTDTQYF
TGTGCCAGCAGTGCCAGTCCTAGCACAGATACGCAGTATTTT
>.|TRBV5-4|.|TRBJ2-4
CASSAPRGRAKNIQYF
TGTGCCAGCAGCGCCCCGAGGGGGAGAGCCAAAAACATTCAGTACTTC
>few|TRBV7-8|.|TRBJ2-6
CASSQRDPSSSGANVLTF
TGTGCCAGCAGCCAACGGGATCCCAGTAGCTCTGGGGCCAACGTCCTGACTTTC
>few|TRBV5-1|.|TRBJ2-2
CASSLVEQGTEELFF
TGCGCCAGCAGCTTGGTAGAGCAGGGCACCGAGGAGCTGTTTTTT
>.|TRBV10-3|TRBD1|TRBJ2-7
CAISESGRGRDEQYF
TGTGCCATCAGTGAGTCGGGCAGGGGGCGAGACGAGCAGTACTTC
>.|TRBV20-1|.|TRBJ1-2
CSASWGDGYTF
TGCAGTGCTAGTTGGGGGGATGGCTACACCTTC
>.|TRBV30|TRBD1|TRBJ1-2
CAWSRPLATRDSSKGYTF
TGTGCCTGGAGCCGACCCCTTGCGACCCGGGACAGCTCAAAGGGCTACACCTTC
>.|TRBV5-4|TRBD2|TRBJ2-3
CASRPGLQKTSTDTQYF
TGTGCCAGCAGACCGGGACTACAGAAAACTAGCACAGATACGCAGTATTTT
>once|TRBV6-5|.|TRBJ2-7
CASSSGLYSYEQYF
TGTGCCAGCAGCTCCGGACTGTACTCCTACGAGCAGTACTTC
>few|TRBV28|.|TRBJ2-7
CASSRLPRLYEQYF
TGTGCCAGCAGTCGACTACCGAGACTTTACGAGCAGTACTTC
>.|TRBV28|.|TRBJ1-1
CASKERGGSWGTEAFF
TGTGCCAGCAAAGAAAGGGGGGGAAGTTGGGGCACTGAAGCTTTCTTT
>.|TRBV30|.|TRBJ1-5
CAWSVGRGYQPQHF
TGTGCCTGGAGTGTAGGCAGGGGTTATCAGCCCCAGCATTTT
>once|TRBV7-8|.|TRBJ2-1
CASSLAGGSFNEQFF
TGTGCCAGCAGCTTAGCGGGGGGATCGTTTAATGAGCAGTTCTTC
>.|TRBV28|.|TRBJ1-1
CASSLPQGGSAFF
TGTGCCAGCAGTTTACCCCAGGGAGGAAGTGCTTTCTTT
>.|TRBV6-6|TRBD1|TRBJ2-7
CASSPERQGAYEQYF
TGTGCCAGCAGCCCCGAACGACAGGGAGCCTACGAGCAGTACTTC
>few|TRBV6-1|.|TRBJ1-1
CASSRQGGDTEAFF
TGTGCCAGCTCCCGTCAGGGTGGGGACACTGAAGCTTTCTTT
>few|TRBV30|TRBD1|TRBJ2-2
CALGQDRVSLGGTGELFF
TGTGCACTGGGTCAGGACAGGGTTTCACTCGGAGGCACCGGGGAGCTGTTTTTT
>.|TRBV27|.|TRBJ2-3
CASSLYRPGTDTQYF
TGTGCCAGCAGTTTATATCGTCCGGGGACAGATACGCAGTATTTT
>few|TRBV6-5|.|TRBJ1-5
CASAADHNQPQHF
TGTGCCAGCGCGGCAGATCACAATCAGCCCCAGCATTTT
>few|TRBV6-1|TRBD2|TRBJ2-3
CASGERGGETDTQYF
TGTGCCAGCGGAGAGCGGGGGGGCGAGACAGATACGCAGTATTTT
>few|TRBV5-6|.|TRBJ1-2
CASSLTGYGYTF
TGTGCCAGCAGCTTGACAGGGTATGGCTACACCTTC
>.|TRBV5-1|.|TRBJ2-7
CASSLGETSYDVQYF
TGCGCCAGCAGCTTGGGGGAGACCTCCTACGACGTGCAGTACTTC
>.|TRBV15|.|TRBJ1-3
CATSRRGPRTAGSSGNTIYF
TGTGCCACCAGCAGGAGAGGGCCTAGGACGGCCGGTAGCTCTGGAAACACCATATATTTT
>.|TRBV9|TRBD2|TRBJ2-1
CASSVPKAGGRNEQFF
TGTGCCAGCAGCGTCCCCAAAGCGGGGGGGCGGAATGAGCAGTTCTTC
>.|TRBV10-1|.|TRBJ1-1
CASSESGGAEAFF
TGCGCCAGCAGTGAGTCGGGGGGGGCTGAAGCTTTCTTT